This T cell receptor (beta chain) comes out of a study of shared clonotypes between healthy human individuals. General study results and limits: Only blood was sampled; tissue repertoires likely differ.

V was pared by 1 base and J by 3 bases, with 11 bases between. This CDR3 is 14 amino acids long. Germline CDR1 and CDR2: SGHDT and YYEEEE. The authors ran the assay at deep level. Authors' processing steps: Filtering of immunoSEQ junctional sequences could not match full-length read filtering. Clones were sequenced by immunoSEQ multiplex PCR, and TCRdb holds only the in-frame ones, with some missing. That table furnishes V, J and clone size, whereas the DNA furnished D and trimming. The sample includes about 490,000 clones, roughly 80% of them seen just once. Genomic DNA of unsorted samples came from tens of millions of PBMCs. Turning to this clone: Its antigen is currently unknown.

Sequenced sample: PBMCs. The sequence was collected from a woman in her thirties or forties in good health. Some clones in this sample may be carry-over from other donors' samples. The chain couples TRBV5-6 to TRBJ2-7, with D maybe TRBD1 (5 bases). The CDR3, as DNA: TGTGCCAGCAGCTTGCAGGCAGGGAACTACGAGCAGTACTTC. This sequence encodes CASSLQAGNYEQYF.